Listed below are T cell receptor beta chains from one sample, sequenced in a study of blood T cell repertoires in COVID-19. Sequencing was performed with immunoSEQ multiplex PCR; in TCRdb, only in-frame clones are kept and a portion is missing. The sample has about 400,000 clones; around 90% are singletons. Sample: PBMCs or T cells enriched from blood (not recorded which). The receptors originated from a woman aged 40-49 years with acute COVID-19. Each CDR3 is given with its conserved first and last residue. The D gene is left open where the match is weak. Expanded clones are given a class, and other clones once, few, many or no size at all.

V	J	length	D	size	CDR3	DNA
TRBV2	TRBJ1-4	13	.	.	CASSERVGEKLFF	TGTGCCAGCAGTGAACGGGTTGGTGAAAAACTGTTTTTT
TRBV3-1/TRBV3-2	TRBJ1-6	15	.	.	CASSQDWGGRTPLHF	TGTGCCAGCAGCCAAGATTGGGGGGGGCGCACACCCCTCCACTTT
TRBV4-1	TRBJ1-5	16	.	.	CASSQDPARPGGPQHF	TGCGCCAGCAGCCAAGACCCAGCCCGTCCCGGCGGGCCCCAGCATTTT
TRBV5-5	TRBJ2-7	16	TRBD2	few	CASSLSLAGGLYEQYF	TGTGCCAGCAGCTTGAGCCTAGCGGGGGGACTCTACGAGCAGTACTTC
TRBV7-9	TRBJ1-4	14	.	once	CASSLEITNEKLFF	TGTGCCAGCAGCTTGGAGATAACTAATGAAAAACTGTTTTTT
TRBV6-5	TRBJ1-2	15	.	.	CASSYLGPGGYGYTF	TGTGCCAGCAGTTACCTCGGGCCGGGGGGCTATGGCTACACCTTC
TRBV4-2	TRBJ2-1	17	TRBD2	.	CASSERASGGANNEQFF	TGTGCCAGCAGCGAACGGGCTAGCGGGGGGGCTAACAATGAGCAGTTCTTC
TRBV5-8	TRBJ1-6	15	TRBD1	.	CASSRRQGSGSPLHF	TGTGCCAGCAGCAGAAGACAGGGTAGTGGATCACCCCTCCACTTT
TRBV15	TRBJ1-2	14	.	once	CATSPSDRDYGYTF	TGTGCCACCAGCCCATCGGACAGAGACTATGGCTACACCTTC
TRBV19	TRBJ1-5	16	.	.	CASSPRTVSSNQPQHF	TGTGCCAGTAGTCCTCGGACAGTAAGTAGCAATCAGCCCCAGCATTTT
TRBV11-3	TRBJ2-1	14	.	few	CASSYRGHYYEQFF	TGTGCCAGCAGCTACCGGGGACACTATTATGAGCAGTTCTTC
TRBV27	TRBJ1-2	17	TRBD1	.	CASSFRRPTGPSYGYTF	TGTGCCAGCAGTTTCCGACGACCGACAGGGCCCTCGTATGGCTACACCTTC
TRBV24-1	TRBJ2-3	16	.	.	CATSDQTSTGTDTQYF	TGTGCCACCAGTGACCAGACTAGTACGGGCACAGATACGCAGTATTTT
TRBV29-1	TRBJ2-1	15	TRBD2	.	CSVTSGGDSYNEQFF	TGCAGCGTTACGAGCGGGGGTGATTCCTACAATGAGCAGTTCTTC
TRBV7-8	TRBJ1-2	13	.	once	CASSLRGTAGYTF	TGTGCCAGCAGCTTAAGGGGGACCGCTGGCTACACCTTC
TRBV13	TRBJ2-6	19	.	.	CASSTNSGSRGSGANVLTF	TGTGCCAGCAGCACCAACAGTGGGAGTCGCGGATCTGGGGCCAACGTCCTGACTTTC
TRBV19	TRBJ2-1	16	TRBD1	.	CASSVRTGRLLNEQFF	TGTGCCAGTAGTGTTAGGACAGGGAGGTTGCTGAATGAGCAGTTCTTC
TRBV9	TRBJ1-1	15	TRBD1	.	CASSATGTANTEAFF	TGTGCCAGCAGCGCCACGGGGACAGCGAACACTGAAGCTTTCTTT
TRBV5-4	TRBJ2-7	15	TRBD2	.	CASSFLTGGPNEQYF	TGTGCCAGCAGCTTTCTGACGGGGGGGCCCAACGAGCAGTACTTC
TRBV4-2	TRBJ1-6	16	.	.	CASSQPTASYNSPLHF	TGTGCCAGCAGCCAACCCACAGCCTCCTATAATTCACCCCTCCACTTT
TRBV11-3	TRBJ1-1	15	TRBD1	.	CASSPSTGINTEAFF	TGTGCCAGCAGCCCATCGACAGGGATCAACACTGAAGCTTTCTTT
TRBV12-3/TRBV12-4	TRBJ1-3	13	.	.	CASSLSQGNTIYF	TGTGCCAGCAGTTTGTCACAGGGAAACACCATATATTTT
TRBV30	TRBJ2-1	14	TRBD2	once	CAWSKRLAENEQFF	TGTGCCTGGAGTAAGAGACTAGCGGAGAATGAGCAGTTCTTC
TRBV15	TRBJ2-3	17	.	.	CATSRGRSGVKSDTQYF	TGTGCCACCAGCAGAGGGCGGTCGGGGGTCAAGTCAGATACGCAGTATTTT
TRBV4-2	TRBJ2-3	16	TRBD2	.	CASSQVGGGLSGTQYF	TGTGCCAGCAGCCAAGTTGGCGGGGGGCTTAGTGGAACGCAGTATTTT
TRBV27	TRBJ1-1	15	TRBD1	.	CASSIRRQGGAEAFF	TGTGCCAGCAGTATACGTCGACAGGGGGGAGCTGAAGCTTTCTTT
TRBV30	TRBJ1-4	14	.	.	CAWSVGYGGEKLFF	TGTGCCTGGAGTGTCGGATATGGCGGTGAAAAACTGTTTTTT
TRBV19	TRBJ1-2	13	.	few	CASRTDRAYGYTF	TGTGCCAGTCGAACAGACAGAGCCTATGGCTACACCTTC
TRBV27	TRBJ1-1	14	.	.	CASSWLSEGTEAFF	TGTGCCAGCAGTTGGCTATCCGAGGGCACTGAAGCTTTCTTT
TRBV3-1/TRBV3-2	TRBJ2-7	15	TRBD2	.	CASSQELAGSYEQYF	TGTGCCAGCAGCCAAGAACTAGCGGGCTCCTACGAGCAGTACTTC
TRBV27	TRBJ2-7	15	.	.	CASSLSSGTKYEQYF	TGTGCCAGCAGTTTATCTTCCGGGACAAAATACGAGCAGTACTTC
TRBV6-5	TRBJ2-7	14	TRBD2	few	CASKTSGGAYEQYF	TGTGCCAGCAAGACTAGCGGGGGGGCGTACGAGCAGTACTTC
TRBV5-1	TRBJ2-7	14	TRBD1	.	CASRLQGAGNEQYF	TGCGCCAGCAGATTACAGGGGGCCGGTAACGAGCAGTACTTC
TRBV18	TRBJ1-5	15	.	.	CASSPTENSNQPQHF	TGTGCCAGCTCACCCACGGAGAATAGCAATCAGCCCCAGCATTTT
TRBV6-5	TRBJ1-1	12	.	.	CASNFRGTEAFF	TGTGCCAGCAATTTCAGAGGCACTGAAGCTTTCTTT
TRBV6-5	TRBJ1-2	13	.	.	CASSTRTEGGYTF	TGTGCCAGCAGTACCCGGACAGAGGGGGGCTACACCTTC
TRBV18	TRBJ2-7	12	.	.	CASSPPEMEQYF	TGTGCCAGCTCACCTCCTGAGATGGAGCAGTACTTC
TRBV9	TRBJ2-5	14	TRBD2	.	CASSAGAGLETQYF	TGTGCCAGCAGCGCCGGAGCGGGGCTAGAGACCCAGTACTTC
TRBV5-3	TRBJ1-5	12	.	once	CARSFGDQPQHF	TGTGCCAGAAGCTTCGGTGATCAGCCCCAGCATTTT
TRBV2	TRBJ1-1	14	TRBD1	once	CASTLPDRATEAFF	TGTGCCAGCACTCTACCGGACAGGGCCACTGAAGCTTTCTTT
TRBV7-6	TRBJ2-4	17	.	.	CASSLVYSGEAKNIQYF	TGTGCCAGCAGCTTAGTATATTCAGGGGAGGCCAAAAACATTCAGTACTTC
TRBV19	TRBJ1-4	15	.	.	CASSTAVGPNEKLFF	TGTGCCAGTAGTACAGCGGTTGGCCCTAATGAAAAACTGTTTTTT
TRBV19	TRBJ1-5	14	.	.	CASKHDYSNQPQHF	TGTGCCAGTAAACACGATTATAGCAATCAGCCCCAGCATTTT
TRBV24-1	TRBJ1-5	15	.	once	CATSPSGLSNQPQHF	TGTGCCACCAGTCCTTCAGGTTTAAGCAATCAGCCCCAGCATTTT
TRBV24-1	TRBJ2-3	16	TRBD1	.	CATSDFARGYTDTQYF	TGTGCCACCAGTGATTTCGCCAGGGGGTACACAGATACGCAGTATTTT
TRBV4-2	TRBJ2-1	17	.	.	CASSQDRTGSSYNEQFF	TGTGCCAGCAGCCAAGACAGAACAGGGAGCTCCTACAATGAGCAGTTCTTC
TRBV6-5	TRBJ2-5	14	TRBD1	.	CASISGGVGETQYF	TGTGCCAGCATCTCAGGGGGCGTGGGAGAGACCCAGTACTTC
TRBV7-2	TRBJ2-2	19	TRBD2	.	CASSLNLLARGKPTGELFF	TGTGCCAGCAGCTTAAACTTATTGGCGCGGGGGAAACCCACCGGGGAGCTGTTTTTT
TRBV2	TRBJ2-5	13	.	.	CASSESFTETQYF	TGTGCCAGCAGTGAGAGTTTTACAGAGACCCAGTACTTC
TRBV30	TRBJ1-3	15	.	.	CAWSRSGASGNTIYF	TGTGCCTGGAGTCGGTCAGGGGCCTCTGGAAACACCATATATTTT
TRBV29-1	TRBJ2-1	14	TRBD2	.	CSVLLSGGYNEQFF	TGCAGCGTTTTGCTTAGCGGGGGCTACAATGAGCAGTTCTTC